This TCR beta chain was documented in a study of control samples from healthy donors and cancer patients. The CDR3 totals 15 residues. CDR1 is SNHLY and CDR2 is FYNNEI in the germline V gene. The V segment lost 11 bases and the J segment 5 bases; nucleotides outside the gene matches: 14. Data came from immunoSEQ multiplex PCR; TCRdb stores just in-frame clones and leaves some out. The repertoire has fewer than 95,000 clones, approximately 89% of them found once; the top ten carry around 20%. This clonotype was obtained from a man aged 30-40 years in good health. Source material: blood. This chain connects TRBV2 to TRBJ1-1, with 10 positions matching TRBD1. CDR3 coding DNA: TGTGCCCTCAGCGAGTTTAGGACAGGGGGGACTGAAGCTTTCTTT. Its protein product is CALSEFRTGGTEAFF.